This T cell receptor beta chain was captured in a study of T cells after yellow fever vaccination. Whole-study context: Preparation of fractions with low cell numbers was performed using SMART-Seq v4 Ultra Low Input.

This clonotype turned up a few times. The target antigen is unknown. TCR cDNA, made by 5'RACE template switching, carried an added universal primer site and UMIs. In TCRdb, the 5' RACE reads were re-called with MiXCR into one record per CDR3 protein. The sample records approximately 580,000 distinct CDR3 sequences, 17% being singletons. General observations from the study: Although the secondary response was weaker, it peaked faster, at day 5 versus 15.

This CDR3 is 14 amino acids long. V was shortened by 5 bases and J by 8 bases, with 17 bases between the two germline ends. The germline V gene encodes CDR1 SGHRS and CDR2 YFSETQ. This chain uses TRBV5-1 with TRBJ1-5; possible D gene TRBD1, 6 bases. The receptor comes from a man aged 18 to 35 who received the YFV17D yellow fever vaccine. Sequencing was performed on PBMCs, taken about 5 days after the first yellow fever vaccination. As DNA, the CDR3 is TGCGCCAGCAGTTTGACAGGCCTACCGGAGCCCCAGCATTTT. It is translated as CASSLTGLPEPQHF.